The 28 T cell receptor beta chains below were found in one sample sequenced in a study of shared clonotypes between healthy human individuals. TCRdb's table, derived via immunoSEQ multiplex PCR, lists solely in-frame clones and lacks some. There are some 650,000 clones in the sample; 97% occur only once, and roughly 0.05% lies in the top ten. Sequenced: naive CD4+ T cells sorted from blood. This sample's subset: CD45RA+ positively selected. The receptors were sampled from a young woman in good health.

This chain connects TRBV7-3 to TRBJ1-3; 8 nucleotides agree with TRBD1. Per the germline V gene, CDR1 is SGHTA and CDR2 is FQGTGA. The junction had 4 bases not matched to a gene; V was cut back by 5 bases and J by 4 bases. The CDR3 has 14 residues. As DNA, the CDR3 is TGTGCCAGCAGCCCTGGGACAGGAGGAAACACCATATATTTT. Its protein product is CASSPGTGGNTIYF.

This clone showed up just a few times. The chain uses TRBV13 and TRBJ1-2; no definite D call. Germline V gene sequence: CDR1 PRHDT, CDR2 FYEKMQ (reference sequence). The CDR3 is 15 amino acids. V was trimmed by 0 bases and J by 6 bases, leaving 14 bases between them. DNA of the CDR3: TGTGCCAGCAGCTTAGGCCTACCCCGGGAGGATGGCTACACCTTC. As protein: CASSLGLPREDGYTF.

The chain uses TRBV19 and TRBJ2-2; D remains ambiguous. The CDR3 spans 11 residues. Germline loops: CDR1 LNHDA, CDR2 SQIVND (reference sequence). V lost 8 bases and J 0 bases, leaving 1 base between the germline ends. This chain's CDR3 is CASSNTGELFF. DNA of the CDR3: TGTGCCAGTTCGAACACCGGGGAGCTGTTTTTT.

This clone has only one observation. Other DNA sequences of this sample code for an identical CDR3. V and J are TRBV5-1 and TRBJ2-5, with D perhaps matching TRBD1 (6 bases). This CDR3 spans 14 amino acids. The germline CDR1 and CDR2 sequences are SGHRS and YFSETQ. The V and J ends lost 2 bases and 2 bases respectively, with 10 bases between them. For the CDR3, the DNA is TGCGCCAGCAGCTTAGGACAGCCGCAAGAGACCCAGTACTTC. Its translation is CASSLGQPQETQYF. Filled out from reference TRBV5-1 and TRBJ2-5, the complete variable domain reads KAGVTQTPRYLIKTRGQQVTLSCSPISGHRSVSWYQQTPGQGLQFLFEYFSETQRNKGNFPGRFSGRQFSNSRSEMNVSTLELGDSALYLCASSLGQPQETQYFGPGTRLLVL.

Concerning this clone: This sample includes further DNA sequences coding for the same CDR3. The chain employs TRBV14 and TRBJ1-1; D gene ambiguous. Germline loops: CDR1 SGHDN, CDR2 FVKESK. CDR3 size: 13 residues. The V gene lost 1 base and the J gene lost 2 bases, with 5 bases spanning the gap. CDR3 bases: TGTGCCAGCAGCCAAGCTCTAAACACTGAAGCTTTCTTT. Translation: CASSQALNTEAFF.

The V gene is TRBV6-1, the J gene TRBJ1-2; no firm D call. V was clipped by 4 bases and J by 0 bases, with 9 bases between them. Germline V gene data show CDR1 as MNHNS and CDR2 as SASEGT. The CDR3 is 14 amino acids. CDR3 protein: CASSARHANYGYTF. CDR3 DNA sequence: TGTGCCAGCAGTGCGAGACACGCTAACTATGGCTACACCTTC.

Remarks on this clone: Different DNA sequences within this sample yield the same CDR3. This sequence joins TRBV5-1 and TRBJ2-7; D not resolved. Germline CDR1 and CDR2: SGHRS and YFSETQ. The CDR3 runs 11 residues. The V end lost 4 bases, the J end lost 3 bases, and 5 bases lay between the germline ends. CDR3 loop: CASSGHYEQYF. As DNA, the CDR3 is TGCGCCAGCAGCGGCCACTACGAGCAGTACTTC.

The chain joins TRBV29-1 to TRBJ2-7; 7 bases match TRBD2. The ends lost 6 bases at V and 4 bases at J; junction bases unmatched: 12. This CDR3 contains 14 residues. Germline V CDR1 and CDR2: SQVTM, ANQGSEA. CDR3 sequence reads: CSVAKRTGGYEQYF. The CDR3 nucleotides are TGCAGCGTCGCAAAGCGAACGGGGGGTTACGAGCAGTACTTC.

This clone is a singleton in its sample. This chain links TRBV27 with TRBJ2-7; TRBD1 matches 7 bases. The CDR3 has 14 residues. The V gene end was trimmed by 0 bases and the J gene end by 4 bases; junction bases not matched to a gene: 3. In germline, CDR1 is MNHEY, CDR2 SMNVEV (reference sequence). Here the CDR3 reads CASSLSGQTYEQYF. CDR3 in DNA: TGTGCCAGCAGTTTATCGGGACAGACTTACGAGCAGTACTTC.

The chain uses TRBV2 and TRBJ1-5; 7 nucleotides align to TRBD1. Germline values: CDR1 SNHLY, CDR2 FYNNEI. J lost 3 bases, V lost 6 bases, and 8 bases had no gene match. This CDR3 spans 15 amino acids. CDR3 loop: CASRTQGVLNQPQHF. The CDR3 region has the DNA TGTGCCAGCAGGACCCAGGGGGTACTCAATCAGCCCCAGCATTTT.

The V and J genes are TRBV4-1 and TRBJ2-5; weak D call: TRBD1 (5 bases). The J call may be in error: the DNA end matches TRBJ2-7 better. The germline CDR1 and CDR2 sequences are MGHRA and YSYEKL. The CDR3 spans 16 residues. Here the CDR3 DNA reads TGCGCCAGCAGCCAAGATTTGGCAGGGTCCCCCTACGAGCAGTACTTC. Its protein product is CASSQDLAGSPYEQYF.

The CDR3 DNA follows: TGCAGCGTTAGTGTTAGCGGCAACGAAGAGACCCAGTACTTC. Encoded protein: CSVSVSGNEETQYF. This chain joins TRBV29-1 and TRBJ2-5; possibly TRBD2 for D (6 bases). CDR3 size: 14 residues. Germline CDR1 reads SQVTM; CDR2 reads ANQGSEA. Trimming pared 5 bases from V and 3 bases from J, leaving 16 bases between.

V is TRBV15 and J is TRBJ2-5; tentative D call: TRBD1 (7 bases). Trimming shortened V by 1 base and J by 4 bases, and 16 bases separated the two germline ends. The CDR3 has 16 residues. The germline V gene encodes CDR1 LNHNV and CDR2 YYDKDF (reference sequence). The CDR3 spells CATSRGAGGGGETQYF. Here the CDR3 DNA reads TGTGCCACCAGCAGAGGGGCAGGAGGGGGCGGAGAGACCCAGTACTTC. Drawing the rest from reference TRBV15 and TRBJ2-5, the complete variable domain is DAMVIQNPRYQVTQFGKPVTLSCSQTLNHNVMYWYQQKSSQAPKLLFHYYDKDFNNEADTPDNFQSRRPNTSFCFLDIRSPGLGDTAMYLCATSRGAGGGGETQYFGPGTRLLVL.

J is TRBJ2-7 and V is TRBV6-1, with 7 nucleotides matching TRBD1. Trimming cost V 7 bases and J 4 bases; bases outside gene matches: 13. The CDR3 has 15 residues. Looked up from germline, CDR1 is MNHNS and CDR2 is SASEGT. The CDR3 here is CASMKTGTARYEQYF. The CDR3 DNA sequence: TGTGCCAGCATGAAGACCGGGACAGCAAGATACGAGCAGTACTTC.

V is TRBV7-3 and J is TRBJ1-1; D unclear. CDR1 and CDR2 (germline): SGHTA, FQGTGA. The CDR3 extends over 13 amino acids. V was pared by 5 bases and J by 2 bases, with 9 bases between. The CDR3, as DNA: TGTGCCAGCAGCCAGACACATAACACTGAAGCTTTCTTT. Translated: CASSQTHNTEAFF.

This clone came up once. The chain couples TRBV22-1 to TRBJ1-2. TRBV22-1 is flagged as a pseudogene. The CDR3 length is 15 residues. CDR3 bases: TGTCCTGGGAGTCGACAAGCGAGAAAGACCTATGGCTACACCTTC. Translating it yields CPGSRQARKTYGYTF.

J is TRBJ2-7 and V is TRBV25-1; the D is unclear. The CDR3 is 13 residues long. Germline-derived CDR1 and CDR2 are MGHDK and SYGVNS. V lost 0 bases and J 0 bases, leaving 3 bases between the germline ends. The CDR3 here is CASSEYSSYEQYF. The CDR3 region has the DNA TGTGCCAGCAGTGAATACTCCTCCTACGAGCAGTACTTC.

The chain links TRBV11-2 to TRBJ2-1, with D possibly being TRBD2 (6 bases). V lost 5 bases to trimming and J lost 2 bases, with 19 bases between them. This CDR3 contains 17 residues. CDR1 SGHAT and CDR2 FQNNGV come from the germline V gene. Written as DNA, the CDR3 is TGTGCCAGCAGCCCAGCAAGACTAGTTTCCCCCTACAATGAGCAGTTCTTC. The encoded protein is CASSPARLVSPYNEQFF.

The CDR3: CASSPDLRQEFF. The CDR3 nucleotides read TGTGCCAGCAGCCCGGATCTGAGGCAAGAGTTCTTC. The genes are TRBV28 and TRBJ2-1; unclear D gene. CDR1 and CDR2 from the germline V gene are MDHEN and SYDVKM. The CDR3 is made up of 12 amino acids. With 6 bases removed from V and 14 bases from J, the gap between germline ends came to 17 bases. Drawing the rest from reference TRBV28 and TRBJ2-1, the complete variable domain is DVKVTQSSRYLVKRTGEKVFLECVQDMDHENMFWYRQDPGLGLRLIYFSYDVKMKEKGDIPEGYSVSREKKERFSLILESASTNQTSMYLCASSPDLRQEFFGPGTRLTVL.

V and J are TRBV28 and TRBJ2-2; D gene ambiguous. There are 13 residues in the CDR3. Germline CDR1 is MDHEN and CDR2 is SYDVKM. Trimming removed 6 bases from V and 6 bases from J, with 11 bases in between. The CDR3 region has the DNA TGTGCCAGCAGATCCCGGAAGGCCGGGGAGCTGTTTTTT. Its translation is CASRSRKAGELFF.

CDR3 DNA: TGTGCCAGCAGCCTTACCCTTTTCCCTTCAGATACGCAGTATTTT. As protein: CASSLTLFPSDTQYF. V gene TRBV11-2 combines with J gene TRBJ2-3; D unresolved. Germline V gives CDR1 SGHAT, CDR2 FQNNGV. V lost 5 bases to trimming and J lost 4 bases, with 16 bases between them. The CDR3 length is 15 residues.

The sample holds one count of this clone. The rearrangement joins TRBV5-4 to TRBJ1-2, with D tentatively TRBD1 (6 bases). CDR3 length: 14 amino acids. Germline assignment: CDR1 SGHNT and CDR2 YYREEE (reference sequence). V was cut by 2 bases and J by 4 bases, with 12 bases left in between. The DNA of the CDR3 is TGTGCCAGCAGCTTTCAGGGGCTTGGCTATGGCTACACCTTC. Translation: CASSFQGLGYGYTF.

This rearrangement joins TRBV28 to TRBJ1-3, with D tentatively TRBD1 (6 bases). V was clipped by 5 bases and J by 0 bases, with 11 bases between them. This CDR3 comprises 15 residues. The germline V gene encodes CDR1 MDHEN and CDR2 SYDVKM. CDR3 protein: CASSPGDTSGNTIYF. In DNA form, the CDR3 reads TGTGCCAGCAGTCCCGGGGACACCTCTGGAAACACCATATATTTT.

This clone has a single count. The chain joins TRBV6-6 to TRBJ1-1; 7 bases agree with TRBD1. J gave up 7 bases and V 7 bases, and 9 bases lay outside the gene matches. The CDR3 contains 13 residues. Germline assignment: CDR1 MNHNY and CDR2 SVGAGI (reference sequence). CDR3 residues: CASTKDRAGEAFF. In DNA, the CDR3 is TGTGCCAGCACCAAAGACAGGGCGGGTGAAGCTTTCTTT.

The V and J genes are TRBV5-1 and TRBJ1-2; D is unresolved. V was cut by 3 bases and J by 7 bases, with 19 bases left in between. Germline V lookup: CDR1 SGHRS, CDR2 YFSETQ. This CDR3 has 15 amino acids. In DNA, the CDR3 is TGCGCCAGCAGCTCCGGGCAGCGGGGAGAGGGTGGCTACACCTTC. It is translated as CASSSGQRGEGGYTF.

CDR3 region: CASSSGAGNYGYTF. CDR3 DNA sequence: TGTGCCAGCAGCTCTGGAGCAGGGAACTATGGCTACACCTTC. This chain joins TRBV6-1 and TRBJ1-2, with D perhaps matching TRBD1 (5 bases). The V end was cut by 6 bases, the J end by 2 bases, with 13 bases between. This CDR3 is 14 amino acids long. Germline values: CDR1 MNHNS, CDR2 SASEGT.

This clone was counted once. This rearrangement joins TRBV2 to TRBJ2-6; D is perhaps TRBD2 (6 bases). CDR1 is SNHLY, CDR2 FYNNEI, per germline. The CDR3 is 16 amino acids. The V gene lost 0 bases and the J gene lost 6 bases, with 12 bases spanning the gap. The DNA for the CDR3 is TGTGCCAGCAGTGAAGCACGGGGGAATCTGGCCAACGTCCTGACTTTC. Protein: CASSEARGNLANVLTF.

The chain recombines TRBV28 with TRBJ2-1; a weak D match, TRBD2 (7 bases). V dropped 7 bases and J dropped 5 bases, with 18 bases sitting between them. The CDR3 consists of 15 residues. The germline gives CDR1 MDHEN, CDR2 SYDVKM. The CDR3 bases are TGTGCCAGCAAACAGGGCCGGACTAGGAACAATGAGCAGTTCTTC. It is translated as CASKQGRTRNNEQFF.